These 21 T cell receptor beta chains were sequenced from one sample in a study of cytomegalovirus exposure and HLA in healthy donors (dated by TCRdb to about 2017). Receptor amplification or capture employed the immunoSEQ multiplex PCR assay. In TCRdb, the immuneACCESS table is reduced to in-frame sequences with V and J assigned. These tables do not hold every clone; where another copy was compared, an unresolved V gene accounts for under half, and the others remain unexplained. Within this sample are under 150,000 clones, with around 90% of them counted one time only. Of the sample, 8.5% to 9.5% is held by the ten largest clones. What was sequenced was PBMCs. The origin of the receptors is a man aged 18 to 29 in good health and CMV-seropositive.

There are a few counts of this clone. The V and J genes are TRBV20-1 and TRBJ2-1; D is uncertain. Looked up from germline, CDR1 is DFQATT and CDR2 is SNEGSKA (reference sequence). The CDR3 is 11 residues long. The V end lost 3 bases, the J end lost 15 bases, and 15 bases lay between the germline ends. CDR3 protein: CSASKSVLTFF. CDR3 nucleotide sequence: TGCAGTGCTAGTAAATCGGTCCTCACGTTCTTC.

This clone appeared a single time. The rearrangement links TRBV19 to TRBJ1-2; TRBD1 matches at 7 bases. Trimming cost V 3 bases and J 8 bases; bases outside gene matches: 3. Germline CDR1 reads LNHDA; CDR2 reads SQIVND (reference sequence). The CDR3 is made up of 12 amino acids. CDR3 region: CASSMGQTGYTF. In DNA, the CDR3 is TGTGCCAGTAGTATGGGACAGACGGGCTACACCTTC.

This clone turned up a few times. The V call is TRBV7-8, the J call TRBJ1-2; D possibly corresponds to TRBD1 (5 bases). CDR3 length: 14 amino acids. V gave up 1 base and J gave up 8 bases, with 14 bases separating them. CDR1 is SGHVS, CDR2 FQNEAQ, per germline. CDR3 DNA: TGTGCCAGCAGCTTAGTTAGGGGCGGAGAAGGCTACACCTTC. Translating gives CASSLVRGGEGYTF.

In this sample, this clone turned up once. The V gene is TRBV7-6, the J gene TRBJ2-2; D remains unclear. The CDR3 runs to 13 residues. CDR1 is SGHVS, CDR2 FNYEAQ, per germline. Between the trimmed V and J ends, which lost 9 bases and 5 bases, there was a span of 13 bases. The DNA for the CDR3 is TGTGCCAGTTTTAAAAGAGGAACCGGGGAGCTGTTTTTT. Its translation is CASFKRGTGELFF.

This rearrangement joins TRBV11-2 to TRBJ1-5; D possibly corresponds to TRBD1 (6 bases). With 6 bases removed from V and 6 bases from J, the gap between germline ends came to 12 bases. The CDR3 consists of 13 residues. Per the germline V gene, CDR1 is SGHAT and CDR2 is FQNNGV. Here the CDR3 DNA reads TGTGCCAGCAGTTTTCCAGGGGCTCAGCCCCAGCATTTT. Its translation is CASSFPGAQPQHF.

J is TRBJ2-7 and V is TRBV7-9; 11 bases are a match to TRBD2. The V segment lost 5 bases and the J segment 6 bases; nucleotides outside the gene matches: 6. The CDR3 length is 14 residues. Germline CDR1 SEHNR, CDR2 FQNEAQ (reference sequence). The CDR3 DNA reads TGTGCCAGCAGCCCGGGGGGGACTAGCGGCGAGCAGTACTTC. It codes for CASSPGGTSGEQYF.

The chain has TRBV6-6 and TRBJ2-5; weak D call: TRBD1 (6 bases). Trimming stripped 11 bases from V and 3 bases from J, with 10 bases between. Germline lookup yields CDR1 MNHNY and CDR2 SVGAGI (reference sequence). The CDR3 consists of 11 residues. The CDR3: CACRTEETQYF. The CDR3, as DNA: TGTGCCTGCCGGACAGAAGAGACCCAGTACTTC.

V is TRBV30 and J is TRBJ1-3; TRBD1 might be the D (5 bases). This CDR3 has 12 residues. V was cut by 3 bases and J by 7 bases, with 10 bases left in between. CDR1 is GTSNPN, CDR2 SVGIG, per germline (reference sequence). This CDR3 is CAWSDSGNTIYF. CDR3 coding DNA: TGTGCCTGGAGCGACAGCGGGAACACCATATATTTT.

V gene TRBV5-1 combines with J gene TRBJ1-1; the D gene is possibly TRBD1 (5 bases). With 4 bases removed from V and 0 bases from J, the gap between germline ends came to 19 bases. From germline, CDR1 is SGHRS and CDR2 YFSETQ. This CDR3 comprises 17 residues. CDR3: CASSLRGPLVMNTEAFF. As DNA, the CDR3 is TGCGCCAGCAGCCTAAGGGGCCCGCTAGTTATGAACACTGAAGCTTTCTTT.

This sequence joins TRBV2 and TRBJ1-5, with D perhaps TRBD1 (6 bases). CDR1 and CDR2 (germline): SNHLY, FYNNEI. This CDR3 contains 15 residues. Trimming took 6 bases from V and 1 from J, leaving 13 bases between them. The CDR3 reads CASSPGVGSNQPQHF. The CDR3 DNA is TGTGCCAGCAGCCCAGGGGTGGGAAGCAATCAGCCCCAGCATTTT.

This chain connects TRBV10-3 to TRBJ2-7, with TRBD2 as a possible D gene (6 bases). The germline V gene encodes CDR1 ENHRY and CDR2 SYGVKD. Trimming removed 7 bases at V and 2 bases at J, with 21 bases between. This CDR3 contains 16 residues. The DNA of the CDR3 is TGTGCCATCATGGGATTTAAGGGTGGCGGGACCTACGAGCAGTACTTC. Translating gives CAIMGFKGGGTYEQYF.

About this clone itself: The sample has other DNA sequences that encode this CDR3 too. The chain couples TRBV7-9 to TRBJ2-7; D not certain. CDR3 size: 12 residues. The germline V gene encodes CDR1 SEHNR and CDR2 FQNEAQ (reference sequence). V was cut by 1 base and J by 1 base, with 2 bases left in between. CDR3 nucleotides: TGTGCCAGCAGCTTAGTATCCTACGAGCAGTACTTC. Translated: CASSLVSYEQYF.

The chain employs TRBV9 and TRBJ2-7; 7 bases match TRBD2. CDR1 SGDLS and CDR2 YYNGEE come from the germline V gene. The CDR3 sequence is 14 residues long. V was pared by 0 bases and J by 5 bases, with 5 bases of the junction left unmatched. The CDR3 reads CASSVAGGVDEQYF. Here the CDR3 DNA reads TGTGCCAGCAGCGTAGCGGGAGGAGTGGACGAGCAGTACTTC.

This clone occurred once. This chain joins TRBV25-1 and TRBJ2-4, with D tentatively TRBD2 (5 bases). The CDR3 consists of 12 residues. Per germline, CDR1 MGHDK and CDR2 SYGVNS. Trimming stripped 3 bases from V and 9 bases from J, with 9 bases between. CDR3 in amino acids: CASSDGVGIQYF. For the CDR3, the DNA is TGTGCCAGCAGTGACGGGGTAGGCATTCAGTACTTC.

The chain couples TRBV6-5 to TRBJ1-6; a possible D gene is TRBD1 (5 bases). This CDR3 contains 13 residues. The germline CDR1 and CDR2 sequences are MNHEY and SVGAGI. The V gene lost 7 bases and the J gene lost 9 bases, with 13 bases spanning the gap. The CDR3: CASNRGVGSPLHF. CDR3 in DNA: TGTGCCAGCAACCGGGGGGTAGGTTCACCCCTCCACTTT.

The chain combines TRBV29-1 with TRBJ2-5; TRBD1 matches 9 bases. Germline loops: CDR1 SQVTM, CDR2 ANQGSEA. This CDR3 contains 14 residues. Trimming cost V 3 bases and J 6 bases; bases outside gene matches: 8. The CDR3 here is CSVERGGTGQTQYF. As DNA, the CDR3 is TGCAGCGTTGAGCGGGGAGGGACAGGGCAGACCCAGTACTTC.

This chain joins TRBV27 and TRBJ1-2; D not certain. Trimming pared 1 base from V and 6 bases from J, leaving 9 bases between. This CDR3 spans 13 amino acids. Germline V gene lookup returns CDR1 MNHEY and CDR2 SMNVEV (reference sequence). The chain's CDR3 is CASSLFRGNGYTF. CDR3 coding DNA: TGTGCCAGCAGTTTATTTCGCGGAAATGGCTACACCTTC.

This sequence joins TRBV9 and TRBJ1-2; 9 nucleotides line up with TRBD1. This CDR3 has 15 amino acids. Trimming took 1 base from V and 7 from J; bases not matched to a gene: 8. CDR1 SGDLS and CDR2 YYNGEE come from the germline V gene. The CDR3 loop reads CASSVLGQGKRGYTF. DNA for the CDR3: TGTGCCAGCAGCGTACTTGGACAGGGGAAGCGTGGCTACACCTTC. Together with reference TRBV9 and TRBJ1-2, the CDR3 gives the full variable domain: DSGVTQTPKHLITATGQRVTLRCSPRSGDLSVYWYQQSLDQGLQFLIQYYNGEERAKGNILERFSAQQFPDLHSELNLSSLELGDSALYFCASSVLGQGKRGYTFGSGTRLTVV.

This CDR3 reads CASSLGTGLSYEQYF. The CDR3 DNA follows: TGTGCCAGCAGCTTAGGGACAGGGCTGTCCTACGAGCAGTACTTC. The rearrangement uses TRBV11-2 and TRBJ2-7; TRBD1 matches 8 bases. The germline CDR1 and CDR2 sequences are SGHAT and FQNNGV. The junction had 3 bases not matched to a gene; V was cut back by 1 base and J by 1 base. The CDR3 runs 15 residues.

The V and J genes are TRBV2 and TRBJ1-2; D is undetermined. Germline CDR1 and CDR2: SNHLY and FYNNEI. CDR3 length: 14 amino acids. V was trimmed by 5 bases and J by 2 bases, leaving 12 bases between them. The CDR3 here is CASSSDGMNYGYTF. CDR3 in DNA: TGTGCCAGCAGTTCGGACGGGATGAACTATGGCTACACCTTC.

The rearrangement links TRBV5-4 to TRBJ1-4; 7 bases line up with TRBD1. This CDR3 has 13 amino acids. Germline V lookup: CDR1 SGHNT, CDR2 YYREEE (reference sequence). Losses at the gene ends were 3 bases for V and 7 bases for J; bases not matched to a gene: 3. The CDR3: CASSSPGGEKLFF. The CDR3 region has the DNA TGTGCCAGCAGCTCGCCAGGGGGTGAAAAACTGTTTTTT.